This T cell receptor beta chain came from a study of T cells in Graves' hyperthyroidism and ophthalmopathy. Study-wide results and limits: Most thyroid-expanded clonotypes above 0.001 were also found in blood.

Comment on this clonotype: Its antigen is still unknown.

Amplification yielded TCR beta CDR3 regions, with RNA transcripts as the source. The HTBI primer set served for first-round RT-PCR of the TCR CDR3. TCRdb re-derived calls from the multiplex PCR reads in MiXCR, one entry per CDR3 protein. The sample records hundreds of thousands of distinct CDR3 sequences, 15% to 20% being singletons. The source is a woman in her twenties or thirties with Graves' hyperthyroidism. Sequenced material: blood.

In nucleotides, the CDR3 is TGTGCCAGCAGCCCGGGCAGGCGCACCGGGGAGCTGTTTTTT. Translated: CASSPGRRTGELFF. V gene TRBV7-2 combines with J gene TRBJ2-2; D not resolved. V dropped 5 bases and J dropped 4 bases, with 11 bases sitting between them. The CDR3 is 14 amino acids. The germline V gene encodes CDR1 SGHTA and CDR2 FQGNSA.